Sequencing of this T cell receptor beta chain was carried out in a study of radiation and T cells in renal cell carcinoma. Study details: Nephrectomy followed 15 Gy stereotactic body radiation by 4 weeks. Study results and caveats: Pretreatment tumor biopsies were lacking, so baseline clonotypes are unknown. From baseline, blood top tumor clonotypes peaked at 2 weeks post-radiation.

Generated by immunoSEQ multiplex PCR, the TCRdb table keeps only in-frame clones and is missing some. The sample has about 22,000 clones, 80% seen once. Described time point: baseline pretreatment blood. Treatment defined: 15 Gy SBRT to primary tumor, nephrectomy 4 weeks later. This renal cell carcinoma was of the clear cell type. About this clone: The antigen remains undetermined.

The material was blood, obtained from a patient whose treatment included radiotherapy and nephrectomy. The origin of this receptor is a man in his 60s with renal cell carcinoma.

The CDR3 reads CAWRHRGPRYEQYF. In nucleotides, the CDR3 is TGTGCCTGGAGGCACAGGGGGCCGAGGTACGAGCAGTACTTC. The genes are TRBV30 and TRBJ2-7; 9 bases match TRBD1. With 3 bases clipped from V and 4 bases from J, the junction kept 7 bases outside the gene matches. The CDR3 loop spans 14 amino acids. The V gene's germline CDR1 is GTSNPN and CDR2 SVGIG (reference sequence).